Listed below are T cell receptor beta chains from one sample, sequenced in a study of control samples from healthy donors and cancer patients. The table came from immunoSEQ multiplex PCR; TCRdb's copy has only in-frame clones and leaves some out. The data show tens of thousands of clones, around 86% seen once. The material sequenced was PBMCs. These receptors came from a woman aged 45 to 65 with lung cancer. CDR3s include the opening cysteine and the closing phenylalanine or tryptophan. D genes are given only for firm matches. For some rows the clone size is stated as once, few or many, or as a class when expanded; others skip it.

abundance	v_gene	d_gene	j_gene	CDR3aa	CDR3nt
once	TRBV6-6	.	TRBJ1-1	CASSPSGSANTEAFF	TGTGCCAGCAGTCCGAGTGGCAGCGCGAACACTGAAGCTTTCTTT
.	TRBV7-8	.	TRBJ2-1	CASSLGTPSSYNEQFF	TGTGCCAGCAGCTTAGGGACCCCGAGCTCCTACAATGAGCAGTTCTTC
.	TRBV9	TRBD1	TRBJ1-6	CASTATGDGNSPLHF	TGTGCCAGCACCGCAACAGGGGACGGCAATTCACCCCTCCACTTT
.	TRBV7-8	.	TRBJ2-2	CASSLDAGIPGELFF	TGTGCCAGCAGCTTAGACGCGGGGATTCCCGGGGAGCTGTTTTTT
.	TRBV9	.	TRBJ1-3	CASSVRDFGNTIYF	TGTGCCAGCAGCGTCCGGGACTTTGGAAACACCATATATTTT
.	TRBV21-1	.	TRBJ2-3	CASSKGTTDTQYF	TGTGCCAGCAGCAAGGGGACAACAGATACGCAGTATTTT
.	TRBV7-2	.	TRBJ2-5	CASSLEGQNQETQYF	TGTGCCAGCAGCTTAGAAGGACAGAACCAAGAGACCCAGTACTTC
once	TRBV3-1/TRBV3-2	TRBD1	TRBJ1-2	CASSQGQGNYGYTF	TGTGCCAGCAGCCAAGGACAGGGGAACTATGGCTACACCTTC
once	TRBV10-3	TRBD1	TRBJ1-4	CAISRQGATNEKLFF	TGTGCCATCAGTAGACAGGGAGCAACTAATGAAAAACTGTTTTTT
once	TRBV28	.	TRBJ2-7	CASSRLRDQYF	TGTGCCAGCAGTCGGCTCCGGGATCAGTACTTC
once	TRBV5-1	.	TRBJ1-1	CASSLDQGVTEAFF	TGCGCCAGCAGCTTGGACCAGGGAGTCACTGAAGCTTTCTTT
.	TRBV24-1	.	TRBJ2-1	CATSDQQGPYNEQFF	TGTGCCACCAGTGATCAACAGGGACCCTACAATGAGCAGTTCTTC
.	TRBV24-1	TRBD1	TRBJ2-3	CATSLSGTGGTDTQYF	TGTGCCACCAGTTTATCCGGGACAGGGGGTACAGATACGCAGTATTTT
.	TRBV24-1	.	TRBJ2-3	CATSYSTDTQYF	TGTGCCACCAGTTATAGCACAGATACGCAGTATTTT
.	TRBV7-2	.	TRBJ2-2	CASANTGELFF	TGTGCCAGCGCGAACACCGGGGAGCTGTTTTTT
once	TRBV24-1	.	TRBJ2-2	CATSDPRKNTGELFF	TGTGCCACCAGTGATCCCAGGAAAAACACCGGGGAGCTGTTTTTT
.	TRBV6-6	TRBD1	TRBJ1-1	CASSTPEQGAAEAFF	TGTGCCAGCAGTACTCCCGAGCAGGGGGCCGCTGAAGCTTTCTTT
.	TRBV25-1	TRBD1	TRBJ1-1	CATVLQGNEAFF	TGTGCCACCGTACTACAGGGGAATGAAGCTTTCTTT
.	TRBV6-6	.	TRBJ1-1	CASSYVSGGNTEAFF	TGTGCCAGCAGTTATGTGTCGGGGGGCAATACTGAAGCTTTCTTT
.	TRBV7-9	TRBD2	TRBJ2-1	CASSPPGTSGGVSYNEQFF	TGTGCCAGCAGCCCACCCGGGACTAGCGGGGGGGTCTCCTACAATGAGCAGTTCTTC
.	TRBV7-9	TRBD1	TRBJ1-6	CASSLETGGNSPLHF	TGTGCCAGCAGCTTAGAGACAGGGGGAAATTCACCCCTCCACTTT
.	TRBV9	.	TRBJ2-7	CASSVMQGSSYEQYF	TGTGCCAGCAGCGTTATGCAGGGGAGCTCCTACGAGCAGTACTTC
few	TRBV4-3	.	TRBJ2-3	CASSQGQVNTQYF	TGCGCCAGCAGCCAAGGGCAGGTAAATACGCAGTATTTT
once	TRBV14	.	TRBJ1-5	CASSRETASNQPQHF	TGTGCCAGCAGCCGCGAGACAGCCTCTAATCAGCCCCAGCATTTT
.	TRBV6-5	.	TRBJ1-2	CASSYKGYGGYGYTF	TGTGCCAGCAGTTACAAGGGGTATGGCGGCTATGGCTACACCTTC
.	TRBV7-2	TRBD1	TRBJ1-4	CASSFQGANEKLFF	TGTGCCAGCAGCTTCCAGGGGGCCAATGAAAAACTGTTTTTT
.	TRBV5-1	TRBD2	TRBJ2-3	CASSAVAGGPASTDTQYF	TGCGCCAGCAGCGCGGTTGCGGGGGGGCCGGCTTCCACAGATACGCAGTATTTT